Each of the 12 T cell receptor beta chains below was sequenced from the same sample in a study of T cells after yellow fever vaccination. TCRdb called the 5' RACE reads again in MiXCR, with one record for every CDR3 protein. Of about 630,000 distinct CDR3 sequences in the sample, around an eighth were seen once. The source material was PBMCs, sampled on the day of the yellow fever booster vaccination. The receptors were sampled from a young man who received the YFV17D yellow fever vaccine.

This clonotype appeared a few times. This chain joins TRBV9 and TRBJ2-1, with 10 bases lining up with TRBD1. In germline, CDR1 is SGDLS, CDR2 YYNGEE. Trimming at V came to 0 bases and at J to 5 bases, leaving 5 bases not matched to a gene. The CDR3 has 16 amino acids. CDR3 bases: TGTGCCAGCAGCGTAGATCCGGGACAGGGGAACAATGAGCAGTTCTTC. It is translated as CASSVDPGQGNNEQFF.

The chain's CDR3 is CAVEGYEQYF. The CDR3 nucleotides read TGTGCTGTGGAGGGCTACGAGCAGTACTTC. The chain links TRBV28 to TRBJ2-7; D might be TRBD2 (6 bases). The CDR3 contains 10 residues. Germline-derived CDR1 and CDR2 are MDHEN and SYDVKM.

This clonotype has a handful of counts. This CDR3 is CASKAGGEYNEQFF. The CDR3 DNA is TGTGCCAGTAAGGCGGGAGGAGAATACAATGAGCAGTTCTTC. The genes are TRBV19 and TRBJ2-1; 8 bases align to TRBD2. The CDR3 spans 14 residues. Germline V CDR1 and CDR2: LNHDA, SQIVND (reference sequence). V dropped 7 bases and J dropped 4; count of bases not matched to a gene: 6.

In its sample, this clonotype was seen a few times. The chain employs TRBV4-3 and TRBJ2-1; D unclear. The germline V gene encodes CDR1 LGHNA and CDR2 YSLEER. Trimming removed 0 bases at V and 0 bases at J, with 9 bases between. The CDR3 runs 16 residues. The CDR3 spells CASSQEANPSYNEQFF. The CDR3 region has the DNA TGCGCCAGCAGCCAAGAGGCCAACCCCTCCTACAATGAGCAGTTCTTC.

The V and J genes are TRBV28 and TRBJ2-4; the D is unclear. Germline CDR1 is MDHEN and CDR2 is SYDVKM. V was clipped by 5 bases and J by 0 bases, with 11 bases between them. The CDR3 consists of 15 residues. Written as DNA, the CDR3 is TGTGCCAGCAGTCCCCGGACCTTAGCCAAAAACATTCAGTACTTC. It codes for CASSPRTLAKNIQYF.

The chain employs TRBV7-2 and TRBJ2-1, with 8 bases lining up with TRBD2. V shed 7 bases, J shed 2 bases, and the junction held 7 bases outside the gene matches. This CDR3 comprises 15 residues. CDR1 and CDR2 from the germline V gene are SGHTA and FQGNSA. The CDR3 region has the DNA TGTGCCAGCACCTGGACTAGCTCCACCTACAATGAGCAGTTCTTC. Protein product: CASTWTSSTYNEQFF.

The CDR3 loop is CSASYWGRETQYF. The CDR3 bases are TGCAGTGCTAGCTACTGGGGGAGAGAGACCCAGTACTTC. The J gene is TRBJ2-5, the V gene TRBV20-1, with D perhaps TRBD1 or TRBD2 (5 bases each). Germline CDR1 reads DFQATT; CDR2 reads SNEGSKA (reference sequence). V lost 3 bases, J lost 4 bases, and 12 bases lay in between. The CDR3 has 13 amino acids.

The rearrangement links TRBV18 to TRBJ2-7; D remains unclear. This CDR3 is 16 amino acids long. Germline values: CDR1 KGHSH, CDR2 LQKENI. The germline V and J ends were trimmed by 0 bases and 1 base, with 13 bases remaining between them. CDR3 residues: CASSPPGGLSSYEQYF. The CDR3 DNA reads TGTGCCAGCTCACCACCGGGTGGTCTAAGTTCCTACGAGCAGTACTTC.

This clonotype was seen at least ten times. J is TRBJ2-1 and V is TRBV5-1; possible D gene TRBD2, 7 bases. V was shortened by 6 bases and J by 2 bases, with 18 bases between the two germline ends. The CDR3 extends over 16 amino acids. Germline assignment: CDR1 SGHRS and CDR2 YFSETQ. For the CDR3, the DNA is TGCGCCAGCACCCGGGGGGCGGGGACCGCCTACAATGAGCAGTTCTTC. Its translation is CASTRGAGTAYNEQFF.

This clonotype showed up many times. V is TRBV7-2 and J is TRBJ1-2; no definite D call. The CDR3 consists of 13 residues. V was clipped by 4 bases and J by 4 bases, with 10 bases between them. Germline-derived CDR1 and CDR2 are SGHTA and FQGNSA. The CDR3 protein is CASSSSSGYGYTF. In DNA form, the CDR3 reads TGTGCCAGCAGCTCATCGTCCGGCTATGGCTACACCTTC.

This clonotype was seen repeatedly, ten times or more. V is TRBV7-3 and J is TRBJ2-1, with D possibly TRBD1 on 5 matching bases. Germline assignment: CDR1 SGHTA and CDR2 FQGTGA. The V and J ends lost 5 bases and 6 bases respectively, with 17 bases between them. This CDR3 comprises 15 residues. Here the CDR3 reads CASSDMKGSSNEQFF. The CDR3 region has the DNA TGTGCCAGCAGCGACATGAAGGGGTCCAGCAATGAGCAGTTCTTC.

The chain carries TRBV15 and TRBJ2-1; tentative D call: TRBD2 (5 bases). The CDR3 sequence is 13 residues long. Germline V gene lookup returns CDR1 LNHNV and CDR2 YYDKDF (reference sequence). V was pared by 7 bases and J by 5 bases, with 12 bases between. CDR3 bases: TGTGCCACCAAGAACGGGAACCACAATGAGCAGTTCTTC. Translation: CATKNGNHNEQFF.